These 28 T cell receptor beta chains originate from one sample sequenced in a study of control samples from healthy donors and cancer patients. Sequencing was performed with immunoSEQ multiplex PCR; in TCRdb, only in-frame clones are kept and a portion is missing. The table has about 140,000 clones, about 89% seen once; the top ten hold 4.9%. Sequences were obtained from blood. The receptors were gathered from a young man in good health.

The sample holds a few counts of this clone. The chain has TRBV2 and TRBJ1-5; no firm D call. The CDR3 covers 13 residues. V was trimmed by 10 bases and J by 4 bases, leaving 14 bases between them. CDR1 is SNHLY, CDR2 FYNNEI, per germline. In DNA form, the CDR3 reads TGTGCCACCGAAAAAGGGCGAAATCAGCCCCAGCATTTT. Residues: CATEKGRNQPQHF.

This rearrangement joins TRBV10-3 to TRBJ2-2; D tentatively reads TRBD1 or TRBD2 (5 bases each). The CDR3 loop spans 15 amino acids. Germline CDR1 and CDR2: ENHRY and SYGVKD. V was pared by 3 bases and J by 7 bases, with 15 bases between. The CDR3: CAISDGDQRGGELFF. The CDR3 region has the DNA TGTGCCATCAGTGATGGGGACCAACGGGGCGGGGAGCTGTTTTTT.

The V call is TRBV7-9, the J call TRBJ2-7; 7 bases match TRBD2. The junction had 10 bases not matched to a gene; V was cut back by 0 bases and J by 5 bases. Germline CDR1 and CDR2: SEHNR and FQNEAQ (reference sequence). The length of the CDR3 is 16 residues. DNA for the CDR3: TGTGCCAGCAGCTTAGCGGCATCGGGGGGAGTCAACGAGCAGTACTTC. Amino acids: CASSLAASGGVNEQYF.

The chain is built from TRBV6-5 and TRBJ1-2, with 7 nucleotides matching TRBD1. Germline CDR1 is MNHEY and CDR2 is SVGAGI. The CDR3 spans 12 residues. V shed 11 bases and J 3 bases; nucleotides not matched to a gene: 6. The CDR3 DNA follows: TGTGCCGCAGGGGGGAAGGACTATGGCTACACCTTC. Its translation: CAAGGKDYGYTF.

This clone was observed once. The chain is built from TRBV2 and TRBJ2-2, with D perhaps TRBD2 (6 bases). Germline V gene data show CDR1 as SNHLY and CDR2 as FYNNEI. Trimming took off 8 bases at V and 0 bases at J, with 13 bases between the two ends. The CDR3 totals 15 residues. The CDR3 DNA reads TGTGCCAGCGGGGGACTTGCTCCGAACACCGGGGAGCTGTTTTTT. It specifies CASGGLAPNTGELFF.

The rearrangement links TRBV21-1 to TRBJ2-7; the table's TRBD2 call for D was not verified on the DNA. TRBV21-1 is flagged as a pseudogene. The CDR3 covers 15 residues. The CDR3 here is CASLATPNITYEQYF. The DNA of the CDR3 is TGTGCCAGCCTAGCTACACCTAATATCACCTACGAGCAGTACTTC.

This sequence joins TRBV6-6 and TRBJ1-6; D ambiguous. CDR3 length: 12 residues. Germline CDR1 MNHNY, CDR2 SVGAGI (reference sequence). The ends were cut back, 8 bases at V and 6 bases at J, with 8 bases in the middle. In nucleotides, the CDR3 is TGTGCCAGCGGACCGGGTAATTCACCCCTCCACTTT. Protein product: CASGPGNSPLHF.

J is TRBJ2-3 and V is TRBV5-1, with TRBD2 matching 13 bases. CDR1 and CDR2 from the germline V gene are SGHRS and YFSETQ. This CDR3 has 13 amino acids. V was pared by 8 bases and J by 7 bases, with 4 bases of the junction left unmatched. The CDR3 DNA sequence: TGCGCCAGTACGACTAGCGGGGGGAATACGCAGTATTTT. Amino acids: CASTTSGGNTQYF.

V usage is TRBV7-8 and J usage is TRBJ1-1; a possible D gene is TRBD1 (6 bases). The CDR3 covers 15 residues. Trimming shortened V by 4 bases and J by 0 bases, and 12 bases separated the two germline ends. CDR1 and CDR2 (germline): SGHVS, FQNEAQ. The CDR3 sequence: CASSSRGRLNTEAFF. CDR3 in DNA: TGTGCCAGCAGCTCCAGGGGACGCCTGAACACTGAAGCTTTCTTT.

The chain couples TRBV18 to TRBJ2-3; D gene unclear. Trimming stripped 2 bases from V and 5 bases from J, with 8 bases between. This CDR3 contains 13 residues. Germline CDR1 and CDR2: KGHSH and LQKENI. The CDR3 sequence is CASSPNPGDTQYF. DNA for the CDR3: TGTGCCAGCTCACCAAACCCAGGAGATACGCAGTATTTT.

The chain combines TRBV5-1 with TRBJ1-5, with D perhaps TRBD1 (5 bases). The CDR3 runs 15 residues. Trimming took 1 base from V and 6 from J, leaving 14 bases between them. Germline V gene data show CDR1 as SGHRS and CDR2 as YFSETQ. Written as DNA, the CDR3 is TGCGCCAGCAGCTTGCAGGGCCTTACTACTCAGCCCCAGCATTTT. It translates to CASSLQGLTTQPQHF.

This chain links TRBV4-3 with TRBJ1-6; maybe TRBD1 (5 bases). CDR1 LGHNA and CDR2 YSLEER come from the germline V gene. The V and J ends lost 2 bases and 9 bases respectively, with 14 bases between them. CDR3 size: 15 residues. The CDR3 region is CASSQFQRGGSPLHF. The CDR3 nucleotides are TGCGCCAGCAGCCAATTCCAAAGGGGAGGTTCACCCCTCCACTTT.

The chain recombines TRBV6-5 with TRBJ2-2; a weak D match, TRBD1 (6 bases). Trimming shortened V by 6 bases and J by 4 bases, and 15 bases separated the two germline ends. The CDR3 covers 15 residues. Per germline, CDR1 MNHEY and CDR2 SVGAGI. The CDR3: CASRAPGTFTGELFF. CDR3 in DNA: TGTGCCAGCAGGGCCCCCGGGACATTCACCGGGGAGCTGTTTTTT.

The chain recombines TRBV28 with TRBJ2-7; 12 nucleotides line up with TRBD2. The CDR3 is 15 residues long. Trimming took 9 bases from V and 3 from J; bases not matched to a gene: 9. Looked up from germline, CDR1 is MDHEN and CDR2 is SYDVKM. The CDR3 loop reads CASLTSGRGDYEQYF. The CDR3 nucleotides read TGTGCCAGTCTGACTAGCGGGAGAGGGGACTACGAGCAGTACTTC.

V gene TRBV3-1 (or the pseudogene TRBV3-2) combines with J gene TRBJ1-3; D is unclear. Between the trimmed V and J ends, which lost 2 bases and 0 bases, there was a span of 5 bases. The CDR3 totals 14 residues. The germline CDR1 and CDR2 sequences are LGHDT and YNNKEL (reference sequence). The CDR3 DNA follows: TGTGCCAGCAGCCAAAAGGGCTCTGGAAACACCATATATTTT. Translation gives CASSQKGSGNTIYF.

The J gene is TRBJ1-4, the V gene TRBV6-5, with 7 bases identical to TRBD1. V shed 10 bases, J shed 1 base, and the junction held 9 bases outside the gene matches. The length of the CDR3 is 15 residues. CDR1 is MNHEY, CDR2 SVGAGI, per germline. DNA for the CDR3: TGTGCCACCCGGGGGAGGGGGCTAACTAATGAAAAACTGTTTTTT. Translation: CATRGRGLTNEKLFF.

V gene TRBV2 combines with J gene TRBJ1-5; D is ambiguous. Trimming stripped 7 bases from V and 5 bases from J, with 12 bases between. Germline loops: CDR1 SNHLY, CDR2 FYNNEI. CDR3 length equals 13 residues. CDR3 residues: CASTAGLYQPQHF. The DNA for the CDR3 is TGTGCCAGCACCGCAGGACTGTATCAGCCCCAGCATTTT.

This chain joins TRBV29-1 and TRBJ1-1, with D perhaps matching TRBD1 (6 bases). The V gene lost 2 bases and the J gene lost 0 bases, with 25 bases spanning the gap. The CDR3 length is 19 residues. Germline CDR1 SQVTM, CDR2 ANQGSEA. CDR3 coding DNA: TGCAGCGTTGAATGGGTGGCCCCTCTCGGGGGCGGGCTGAACACTGAAGCTTTCTTT. Amino acid sequence: CSVEWVAPLGGGLNTEAFF.

The V gene is TRBV7-8, the J gene TRBJ2-7; D ambiguous. Germline V gives CDR1 SGHVS, CDR2 FQNEAQ. This CDR3 spans 13 amino acids. V lost 5 bases to trimming and J lost 2 bases, with 10 bases between them. The DNA of the CDR3 is TGTGCCAGCAGCCGAGGAGCGCCCTACGAGCAGTACTTC. Residues: CASSRGAPYEQYF.

This chain connects TRBV7-8 to TRBJ2-7, with 14 bases matching TRBD2. Germline CDR1 and CDR2: SGHVS and FQNEAQ. CDR3 length equals 17 residues. Trimming took 1 base from V and 2 from J; bases not matched to a gene: 4. The chain's CDR3 is CASSLVGTSGGPYEQYF. DNA of the CDR3: TGTGCCAGCAGCTTAGTGGGGACTAGCGGGGGACCCTACGAGCAGTACTTC.

The CDR3 spells CASSKRTGGPYGYTF. In DNA form, the CDR3 reads TGTGCCAGCAGCAAAAGGACAGGAGGGCCCTATGGCTACACCTTC. The J gene is TRBJ1-2, the V gene TRBV21-1; TRBD1 is the table's D call and was not checked against the DNA. TRBV21-1 is annotated as a pseudogene. The CDR3 totals 15 residues.

The sample holds one count of this clone. V usage is TRBV7-8 and J usage is TRBJ1-5; 8 bases align to TRBD1. V was pared by 0 bases and J by 10 bases, with 8 bases of the junction left unmatched. Germline V lookup: CDR1 SGHVS, CDR2 FQNEAQ. The CDR3 length is 15 residues. The DNA of the CDR3 is TGTGCCAGCAGCTTAGCGCAAAGGACAGGGAGCCCCCAGCATTTT. Translating gives CASSLAQRTGSPQHF.

This clone came up once. The chain is built from TRBV9 and TRBJ2-7; D is tentatively TRBD1 or TRBD2 (6 bases each). The germline V and J ends were trimmed by 3 bases and 5 bases, with 18 bases remaining between them. The CDR3 sequence is 15 residues long. CDR1 and CDR2 from the germline V gene are SGDLS and YYNGEE. Here the CDR3 DNA reads TGTGCCAGCAGCGCCTCCCTCGGGGGCCAGAACGAGCAGTACTTC. Its translation is CASSASLGGQNEQYF.

The CDR3 is CASSESGWGRYEQYF. The CDR3 DNA is TGTGCCAGCAGTGAATCCGGCTGGGGTAGGTACGAGCAGTACTTC. V is TRBV6-1 and J is TRBJ2-7; no definite D call. V lost 2 bases and J 4 bases, leaving 15 bases between the germline ends. Germline V gene data show CDR1 as MNHNS and CDR2 as SASEGT. The CDR3 contains 15 residues.

J is TRBJ1-2 and V is TRBV24-1; D remains ambiguous. CDR1 KGHDR and CDR2 SFDVKD come from the germline V gene. There are 14 residues in the CDR3. V shed 3 bases and J shed 5 bases, with 12 bases lying between them. The CDR3 coding sequence is TGTGCCACCAGTGATCCACAGCTTGGGTATGGCTACACCTTC. It codes for CATSDPQLGYGYTF.

This chain links TRBV7-3 with TRBJ2-1; 7 bases line up with TRBD2. The CDR3 totals 15 residues. CDR1 and CDR2 (germline): SGHTA, FQGTGA. V was clipped by 2 bases and J by 4 bases; unmatched bases: 5. DNA for the CDR3: TGTGCCAGCAGCTTAGGGCTAGCGGCTTACAATGAGCAGTTCTTC. It translates to CASSLGLAAYNEQFF.

This chain uses TRBV11-3 with TRBJ2-2; 7 bases line up with TRBD1. In germline, CDR1 is SGHNT, CDR2 YENEEA. This CDR3 has 15 residues. The J segment lost 0 bases and the V segment lost 5 bases, leaving 3 bases of the junction unmatched. As DNA, the CDR3 is TGTGCCAGCAGCCCCGGGACAGCGAACACCGGGGAGCTGTTTTTT. Translated: CASSPGTANTGELFF.

The gene calls are TRBV5-4 and TRBJ2-2; 7 bases are a match to TRBD2. Germline V CDR1 and CDR2: SGHNT, YYREEE (reference sequence). The CDR3 is 15 amino acids. V lost 1 base and J lost 4; bases outside the gene matches: 4. The CDR3 is CASSLPGGLTGELFF. CDR3 in DNA: TGTGCCAGCAGCTTGCCGGGAGGCCTCACCGGGGAGCTGTTTTTT.